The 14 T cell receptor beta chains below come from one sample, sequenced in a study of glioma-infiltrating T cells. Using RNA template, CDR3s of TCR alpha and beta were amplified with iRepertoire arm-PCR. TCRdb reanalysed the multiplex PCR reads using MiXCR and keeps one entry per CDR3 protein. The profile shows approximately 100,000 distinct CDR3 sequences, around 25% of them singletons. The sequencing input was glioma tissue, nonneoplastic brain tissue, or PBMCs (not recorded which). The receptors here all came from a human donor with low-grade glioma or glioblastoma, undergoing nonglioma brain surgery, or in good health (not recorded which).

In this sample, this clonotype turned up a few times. CDR3 bases: TGTGCCAGCAGCTATCTTGGACGGCTTACCACCGAAGCTTTCTTT. This translates into CASSYLGRLTTEAFF. This chain connects TRBV11-1 to TRBJ1-1, with D unclear. In germline, CDR1 is SGHAT, CDR2 FQDESV (reference sequence). The CDR3 totals 15 residues. Trimming left V 4 bases short and J 8 bases short, with 20 bases between.

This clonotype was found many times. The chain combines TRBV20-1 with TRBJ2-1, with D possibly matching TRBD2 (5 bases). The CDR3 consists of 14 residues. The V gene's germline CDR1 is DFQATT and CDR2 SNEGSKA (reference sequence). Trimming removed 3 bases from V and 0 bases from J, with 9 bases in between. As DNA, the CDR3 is TGCAGTGCTAGTTTCCGGGGCTCCTACAATGAGCAGTTCTTC. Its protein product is CSASFRGSYNEQFF.

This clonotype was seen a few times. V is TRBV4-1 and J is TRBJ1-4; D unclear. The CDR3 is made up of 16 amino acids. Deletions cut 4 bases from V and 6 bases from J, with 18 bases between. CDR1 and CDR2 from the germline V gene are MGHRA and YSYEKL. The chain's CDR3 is CASSPPGRKGYEKLFF. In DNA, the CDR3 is TGCGCCAGCAGCCCCCCCGGACGGAAGGGTTATGAAAAACTGTTTTTT.

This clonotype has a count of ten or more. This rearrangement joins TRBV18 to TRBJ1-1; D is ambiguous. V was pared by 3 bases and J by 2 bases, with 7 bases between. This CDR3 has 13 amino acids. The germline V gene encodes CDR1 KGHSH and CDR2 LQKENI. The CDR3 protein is CASSPIDNTEAFF. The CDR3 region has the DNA TGTGCCAGCTCACCTATAGATAACACTGAAGCTTTCTTT. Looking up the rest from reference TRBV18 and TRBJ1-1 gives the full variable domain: NAGVMQNPRHLVRRRGQEARLRCSPMKGHSHVYWYRQLPEEGLKFMVYLQKENIIDESGMPKERFSAEFPKEGPSILRIQQVVRGDSAAYFCASSPIDNTEAFFGQGTRLTVV.

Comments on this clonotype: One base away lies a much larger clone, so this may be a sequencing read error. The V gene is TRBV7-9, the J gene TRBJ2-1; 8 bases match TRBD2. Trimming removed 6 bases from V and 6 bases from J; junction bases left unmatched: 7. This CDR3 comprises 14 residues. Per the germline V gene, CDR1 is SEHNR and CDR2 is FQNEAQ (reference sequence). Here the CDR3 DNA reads TGTGCCAGCAGTCCCACCGGGACTAGCAATGAGCAGTTCTTC. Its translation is CASSPTGTSNEQFF. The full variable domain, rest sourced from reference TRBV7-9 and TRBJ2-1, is DTGVSQNPRHKITKRGQNVTFRCDPISEHNRLYWYRQTLGQGPEFLTYFQNEAQLEKSRLLSDRFSAERPKGSFSTLEIQRTEQGDSAMYLCASSPTGTSNEQFFGPGTRLTVL.

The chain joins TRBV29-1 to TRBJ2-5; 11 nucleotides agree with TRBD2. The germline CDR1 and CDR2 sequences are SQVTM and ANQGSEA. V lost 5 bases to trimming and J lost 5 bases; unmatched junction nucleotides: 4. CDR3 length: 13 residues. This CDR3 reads CSVMTSGIETQYF. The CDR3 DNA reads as TGCAGCGTTATGACTAGCGGGATCGAGACCCAGTACTTC.

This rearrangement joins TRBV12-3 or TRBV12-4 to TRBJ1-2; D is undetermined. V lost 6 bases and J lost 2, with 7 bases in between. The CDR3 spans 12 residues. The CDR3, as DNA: TGTGCCAGCAGCTTCAACAACTATGGCTACACCTTC. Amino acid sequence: CASSFNNYGYTF.

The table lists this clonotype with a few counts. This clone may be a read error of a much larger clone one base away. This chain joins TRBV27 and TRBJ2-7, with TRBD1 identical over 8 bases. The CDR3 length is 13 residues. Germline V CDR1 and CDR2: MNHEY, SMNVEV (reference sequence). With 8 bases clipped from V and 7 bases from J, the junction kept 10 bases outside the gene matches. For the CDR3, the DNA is TGTGCCAGCGCCAGATACAGGGACAGGGAGCAGTACTTC. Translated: CASARYRDREQYF.

Here the CDR3 reads CSVGQGTNYGYTF. The CDR3, as DNA: TGCAGCGTTGGACAGGGAACTAACTATGGCTACACCTTC. J is TRBJ1-2 and V is TRBV29-1, with TRBD1 matching 7 bases. This CDR3 has 13 residues. Germline values: CDR1 SQVTM, CDR2 ANQGSEA. V lost 4 bases, J lost 0 bases, and 2 bases stayed unmatched.

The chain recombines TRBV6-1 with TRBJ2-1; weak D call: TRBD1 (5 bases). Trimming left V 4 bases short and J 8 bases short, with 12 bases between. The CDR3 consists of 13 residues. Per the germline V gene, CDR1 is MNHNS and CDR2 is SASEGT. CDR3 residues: CASSVQGSYEQFF. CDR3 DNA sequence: TGTGCCAGCAGTGTTCAGGGTTCCTATGAGCAGTTCTTC.

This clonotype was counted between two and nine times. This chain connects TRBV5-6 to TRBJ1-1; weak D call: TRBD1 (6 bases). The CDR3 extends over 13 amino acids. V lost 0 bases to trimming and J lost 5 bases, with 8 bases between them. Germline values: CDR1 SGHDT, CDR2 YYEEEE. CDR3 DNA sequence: TGTGCCAGCAGCTTGGGTAGGGGGACTGAAGCTTTCTTT. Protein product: CASSLGRGTEAFF.

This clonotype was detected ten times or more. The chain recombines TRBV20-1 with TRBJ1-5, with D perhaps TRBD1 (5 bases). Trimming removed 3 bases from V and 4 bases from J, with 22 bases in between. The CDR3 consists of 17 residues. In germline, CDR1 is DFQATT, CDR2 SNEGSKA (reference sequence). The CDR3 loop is CSASLQGREALNQPQHF. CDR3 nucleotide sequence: TGCAGTGCTAGTTTGCAGGGACGAGAGGCCCTAAATCAGCCCCAGCATTTT.

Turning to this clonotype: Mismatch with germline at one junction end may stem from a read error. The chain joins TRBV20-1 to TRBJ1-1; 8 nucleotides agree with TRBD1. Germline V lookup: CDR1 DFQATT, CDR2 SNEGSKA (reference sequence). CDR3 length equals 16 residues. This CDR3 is CSARVTGRGPDTEASF. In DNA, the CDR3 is TGCAGTGCTAGAGTAACCGGCAGGGGGCCGGACACTGAAGCTTCCTTT.

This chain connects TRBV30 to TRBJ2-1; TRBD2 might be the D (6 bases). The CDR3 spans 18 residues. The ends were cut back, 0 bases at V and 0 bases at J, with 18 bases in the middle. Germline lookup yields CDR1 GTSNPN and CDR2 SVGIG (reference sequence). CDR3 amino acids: CAWSVGGTTLGSYNEQFF. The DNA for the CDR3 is TGTGCCTGGAGTGTAGGCGGGACCACCCTGGGCTCCTACAATGAGCAGTTCTTC. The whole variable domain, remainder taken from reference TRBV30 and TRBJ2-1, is SQTIHQWPATLVQPVGSPLSLECTVEGTSNPNLYWYRQAAGRGLQLLFYSVGIGQISSEVPQNLSASRPQDRQFILSSKKLLLSDSGFYLCAWSVGGTTLGSYNEQFFGPGTRLTVL.